The T cell receptor (beta chain) under discussion was sequenced for a study of shared clonotypes between healthy human individuals. Germline V lookup: CDR1 MNHEY, CDR2 SMNVEV (reference sequence). The CDR3 covers 13 residues. V lost 5 bases to trimming and J lost 5 bases; unmatched junction nucleotides: 4. Naive-designated CD8 cells lacked CD45RO, were positively enriched for CCR7, and omitted terminally differentiated effector memory CD45RA+ cells. For sorted subsets, about 0.2 ug DNA per replicate equaled some 27,000 T cell genomes. Generated by immunoSEQ multiplex PCR, the TCRdb table keeps only in-frame clones and is missing some. The profile shows about 2.2 million clones, more than 85% of them singletons.

The chain uses TRBV27 and TRBJ1-1, with TRBD1 matching 8 bases. The sequenced material came from naive CD8+ T cells from PBMCs. The clonotype was recovered from a man aged 18-30 years in good health. Some clones in this sample may be carry-over from other donors' samples. The CDR3 nucleotides are TGTGCCAGCAGTGTTGACAGGGGAACTGAAGCTTTCTTT. Protein sequence: CASSVDRGTEAFF.